These 8 T cell receptor beta chains came from one sample sequenced in a study of T cell changes during pregnancy in multiple sclerosis. Clones were sequenced by immunoSEQ multiplex PCR, and TCRdb holds only the in-frame ones, with some missing. This sample has over 60,000 clones, with 85% to 95% found just once. Source: peripheral blood, taken in the first trimester of pregnancy. These receptors came from a female donor with multiple sclerosis, enrolled in a pregnancy study.

The chain couples TRBV4-1 to TRBJ2-2; D is possibly TRBD2 (6 bases). The length of the CDR3 is 17 residues. The V end lost 5 bases, the J end lost 5 bases, and 21 bases lay between the germline ends. The germline gives CDR1 MGHRA, CDR2 YSYEKL. Here the CDR3 reads CASSAIPGSLGTGELFF. CDR3 in DNA: TGCGCCAGCAGCGCAATCCCCGGGAGTTTAGGAACCGGGGAGCTGTTTTTT.

The rearrangement uses TRBV7-9 and TRBJ1-1; no clear D. Germline V lookup: CDR1 SEHNR, CDR2 FQNEAQ (reference sequence). Trimming cost V 0 bases and J 4 bases, with 9 bases left between them. This CDR3 spans 14 amino acids. The CDR3 sequence is CASSLATGGTEAFF. The DNA for the CDR3 is TGTGCCAGCAGCTTAGCGACCGGCGGCACTGAAGCTTTCTTT.

The V gene is TRBV6-1, the J gene TRBJ2-6, with 8 bases identical to TRBD1. The V gene end was trimmed by 8 bases and the J gene end by 0 bases; junction bases not matched to a gene: 3. CDR3 length equals 15 residues. CDR1 is MNHNS and CDR2 is SASEGT in the germline V gene. The chain's CDR3 is CASDTGGSGANVLTF. The CDR3 DNA follows: TGTGCCAGCGATACAGGGGGCTCTGGGGCCAACGTCCTGACTTTC.

The rearrangement links TRBV27 to TRBJ2-7; 9 nucleotides align to TRBD1. The J segment lost 3 bases and the V segment lost 5 bases, leaving 8 bases of the junction unmatched. Per germline, CDR1 MNHEY and CDR2 SMNVEV (reference sequence). This CDR3 has 15 amino acids. CDR3 loop: CASSPLGTGHYEQYF. CDR3 DNA: TGTGCCAGCAGTCCACTAGGGACAGGGCACTACGAGCAGTACTTC.

The gene calls are TRBV7-3 and TRBJ2-3, with TRBD2 matching over 7 bases. The V gene end was trimmed by 5 bases and the J gene end by 2 bases; junction bases not matched to a gene: 7. The CDR3 has 15 amino acids. Germline V gene data show CDR1 as SGHTA and CDR2 as FQGTGA. The CDR3, as DNA: TGTGCCAGCAGCCCCTTCGGGGGGTCCACAGATACGCAGTATTTT. Residues: CASSPFGGSTDTQYF.

The chain employs TRBV13 and TRBJ2-1, with 8 nucleotides matching TRBD2. The CDR3 contains 13 residues. V gave up 4 bases and J gave up 4 bases; unmatched junction bases: 0. Germline CDR1 is PRHDT and CDR2 is FYEKMQ (reference sequence). The CDR3 DNA follows: TGTGCCAGCAGCTCGGGGGGGTACAATGAGCAGTTCTTC. Translation gives CASSSGGYNEQFF. Full variable domain (rest looked up from reference TRBV13 and TRBJ2-1): AAGVIQSPRHLIKEKRETATLKCYPIPRHDTVYWYQQGPGQDPQFLISFYEKMQSDKGSIPDRFSAQQFSDYHSELNMSSLELGDSALYFCASSSGGYNEQFFGPGTRLTVL.

This chain connects TRBV5-1 to TRBJ2-7; weak D call: TRBD2 (5 bases). The CDR3 runs to 14 residues. V was trimmed by 3 bases and J by 2 bases, leaving 12 bases between them. Germline CDR1 and CDR2: SGHRS and YFSETQ. The CDR3 DNA reads as TGCGCCAGCAGCTCATCGACTAAAGCCTACGAGCAGTACTTC. Amino acid sequence: CASSSSTKAYEQYF.

V gene TRBV6-1 combines with J gene TRBJ2-4; a possible D gene is TRBD2 (6 bases). Trimming took off 3 bases at V and 3 bases at J, with 21 bases between the two ends. Germline assignment: CDR1 MNHNS and CDR2 SASEGT. The CDR3 consists of 18 residues. CDR3 bases: TGTGCCAGCAGTGATGAGGTACAGACTAGTAATAGCAAAAACATTCAGTACTTC. Amino acids: CASSDEVQTSNSKNIQYF.